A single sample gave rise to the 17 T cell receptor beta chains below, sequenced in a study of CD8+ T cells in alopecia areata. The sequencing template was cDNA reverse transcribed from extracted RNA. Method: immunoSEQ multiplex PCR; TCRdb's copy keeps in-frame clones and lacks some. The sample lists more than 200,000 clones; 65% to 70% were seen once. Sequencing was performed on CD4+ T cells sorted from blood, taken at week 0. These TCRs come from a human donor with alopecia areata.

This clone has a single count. As DNA, the CDR3 is TGTGCCAGCAGCTTAGGGGGTAGCCGGGGGTTGAATACGCAGTATTTT. Its protein is CASSLGGSRGLNTQYF. The chain is built from TRBV7-8 and TRBJ2-3; a possible D gene is TRBD2 (6 bases). Germline V gene lookup returns CDR1 SGHVS and CDR2 FQNEAQ. Trimming removed 1 base from V and 7 bases from J, with 18 bases in between. This CDR3 has 16 residues.

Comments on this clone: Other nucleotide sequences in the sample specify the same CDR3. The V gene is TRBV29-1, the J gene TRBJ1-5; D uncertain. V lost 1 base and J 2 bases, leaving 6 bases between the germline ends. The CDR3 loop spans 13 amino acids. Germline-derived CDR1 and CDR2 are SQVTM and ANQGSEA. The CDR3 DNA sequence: TGCAGCGTTGAAGTCGGGGGCAATCAGCCCCAGCATTTT. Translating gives CSVEVGGNQPQHF.

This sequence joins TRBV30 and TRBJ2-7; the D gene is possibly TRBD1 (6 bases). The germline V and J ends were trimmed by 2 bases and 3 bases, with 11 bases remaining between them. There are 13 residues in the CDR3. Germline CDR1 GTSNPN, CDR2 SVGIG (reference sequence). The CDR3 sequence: CAWSRDTRYEQYF. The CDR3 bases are TGTGCCTGGAGTAGGGACACCCGCTACGAGCAGTACTTC.

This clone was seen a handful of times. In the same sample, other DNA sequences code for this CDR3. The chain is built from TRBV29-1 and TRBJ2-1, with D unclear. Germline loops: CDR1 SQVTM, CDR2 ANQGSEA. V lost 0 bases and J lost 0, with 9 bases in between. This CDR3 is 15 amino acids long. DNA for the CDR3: TGCAGCGTTGAAGATAGAAGGAGCTCCTACAATGAGCAGTTCTTC. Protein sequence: CSVEDRRSSYNEQFF.

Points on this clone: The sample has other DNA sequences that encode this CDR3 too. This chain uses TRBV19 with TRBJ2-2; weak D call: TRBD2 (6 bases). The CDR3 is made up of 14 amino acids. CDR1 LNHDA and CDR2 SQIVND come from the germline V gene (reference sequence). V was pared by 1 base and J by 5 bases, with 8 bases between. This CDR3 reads CASSIARGTGELFF. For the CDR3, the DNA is TGTGCCAGTAGTATAGCCCGGGGGACCGGGGAGCTGTTTTTT. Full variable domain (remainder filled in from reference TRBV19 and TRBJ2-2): DGGITQSPKYLFRKEGQNVTLSCEQNLNHDAMYWYRQDPGQGLRLIYYSQIVNDFQKGDIAEGYSVSREKKESFPLTVTSAQKNPTAFYLCASSIARGTGELFFGEGSRLTVL.

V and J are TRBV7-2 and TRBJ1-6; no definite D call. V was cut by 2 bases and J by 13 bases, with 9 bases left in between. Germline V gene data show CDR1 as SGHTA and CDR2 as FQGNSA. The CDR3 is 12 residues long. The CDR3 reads CASSLLGSPLHF. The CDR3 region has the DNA TGTGCCAGCAGCTTACTTGGCTCGCCCCTCCACTTT.

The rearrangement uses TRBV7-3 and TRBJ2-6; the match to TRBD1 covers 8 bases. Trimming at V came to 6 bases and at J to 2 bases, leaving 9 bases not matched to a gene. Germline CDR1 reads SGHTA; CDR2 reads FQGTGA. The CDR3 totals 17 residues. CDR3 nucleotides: TGTGCCAGCAGGCCAGGACAGGGAAAGACTGGGGCCAACGTCCTGACTTTC. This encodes CASRPGQGKTGANVLTF. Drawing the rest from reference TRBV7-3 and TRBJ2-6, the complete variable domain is GAGVSQTPSNKVTEKGKYVELRCDPISGHTALYWYRQSLGQGPEFLIYFQGTGAADDSGLPNDRFFAVRPEGSVSTLKIQRTERGDSAVYLCASRPGQGKTGANVLTFGAGSRLTVL.

The CDR3 region is CASSQEGLAYNEQFF. The CDR3 coding sequence is TGCGCCAGCAGCCAAGAGGGACTAGCTTACAATGAGCAGTTCTTC. The chain employs TRBV4-3 and TRBJ2-1; 9 bases match TRBD2. CDR1 and CDR2 from the germline V gene are LGHNA and YSLEER. Germline trimming cut 0 bases from V and 4 bases from J; bases unmatched to any gene: 1. This CDR3 is built from 15 residues.

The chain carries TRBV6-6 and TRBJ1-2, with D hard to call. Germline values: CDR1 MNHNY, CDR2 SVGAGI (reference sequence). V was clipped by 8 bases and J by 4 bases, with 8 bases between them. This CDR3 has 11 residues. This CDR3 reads CASASSYGYTF. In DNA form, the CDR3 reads TGTGCCAGCGCCAGCAGCTATGGCTACACCTTC.

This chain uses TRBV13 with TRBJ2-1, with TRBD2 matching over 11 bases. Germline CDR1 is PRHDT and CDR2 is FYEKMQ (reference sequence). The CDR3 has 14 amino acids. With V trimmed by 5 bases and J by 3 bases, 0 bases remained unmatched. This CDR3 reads CASSGLAGYNEQFF. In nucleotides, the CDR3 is TGTGCCAGCAGCGGACTAGCGGGCTACAATGAGCAGTTCTTC.

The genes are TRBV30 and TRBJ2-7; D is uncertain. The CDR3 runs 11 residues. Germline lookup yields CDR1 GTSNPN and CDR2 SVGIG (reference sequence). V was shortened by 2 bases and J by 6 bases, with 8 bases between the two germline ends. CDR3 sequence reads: CAWSRTREQYF. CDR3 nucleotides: TGTGCCTGGAGTAGGACCCGCGAGCAGTACTTC.

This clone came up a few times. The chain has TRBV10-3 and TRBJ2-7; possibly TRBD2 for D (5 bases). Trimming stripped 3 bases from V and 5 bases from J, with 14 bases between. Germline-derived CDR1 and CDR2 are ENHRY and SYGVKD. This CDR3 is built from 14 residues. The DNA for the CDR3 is TGTGCCATCAGTGACCCCATAGAGGGCGACGAGCAGTACTTC. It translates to CAISDPIEGDEQYF.

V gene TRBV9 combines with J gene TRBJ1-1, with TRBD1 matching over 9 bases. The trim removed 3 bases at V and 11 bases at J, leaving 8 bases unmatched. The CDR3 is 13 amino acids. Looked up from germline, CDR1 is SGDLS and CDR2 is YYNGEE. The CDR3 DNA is TGTGCCAGCAGCGCGCAACAGGGGGCTGGGGCTTTCTTT. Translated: CASSAQQGAGAFF.

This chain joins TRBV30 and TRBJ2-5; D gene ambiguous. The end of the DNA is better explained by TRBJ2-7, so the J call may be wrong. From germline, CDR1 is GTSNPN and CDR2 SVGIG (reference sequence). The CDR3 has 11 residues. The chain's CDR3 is CAWGGIYEQYF. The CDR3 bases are TGTGCCTGGGGCGGTATTTACGAGCAGTACTTC.

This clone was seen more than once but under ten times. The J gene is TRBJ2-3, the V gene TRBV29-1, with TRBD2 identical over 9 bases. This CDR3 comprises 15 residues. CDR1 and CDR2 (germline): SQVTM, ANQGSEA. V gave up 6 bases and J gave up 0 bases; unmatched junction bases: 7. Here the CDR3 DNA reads TGCAGCGTCCTAAATCTAGCGGGGAGCACAGATACGCAGTATTTT. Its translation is CSVLNLAGSTDTQYF.

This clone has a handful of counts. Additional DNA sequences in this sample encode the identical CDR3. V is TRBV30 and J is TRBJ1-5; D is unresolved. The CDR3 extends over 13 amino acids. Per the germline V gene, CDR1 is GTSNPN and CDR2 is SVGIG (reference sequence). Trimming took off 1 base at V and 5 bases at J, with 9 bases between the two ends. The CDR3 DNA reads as TGTGCCTGGAGTGGGGGTTTGGATCAGCCCCAGCATTTT. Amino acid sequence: CAWSGGLDQPQHF.

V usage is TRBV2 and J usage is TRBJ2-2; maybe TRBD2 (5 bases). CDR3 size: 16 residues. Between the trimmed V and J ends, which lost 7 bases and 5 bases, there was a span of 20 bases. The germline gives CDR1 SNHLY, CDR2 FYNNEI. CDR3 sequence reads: CASKLRASPLTGELFF. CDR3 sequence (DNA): TGTGCCAGCAAATTAAGGGCTAGCCCTTTAACCGGGGAGCTGTTTTTT. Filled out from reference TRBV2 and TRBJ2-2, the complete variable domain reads EPEVTQTPSHQVTQMGQEVILRCVPISNHLYFYWYRQILGQKVEFLVSFYNNEISEKSEIFDDQFSVERPDGSNFTLKIRSTKLEDSAMYFCASKLRASPLTGELFFGEGSRLTVL.